The rows below give T cell receptor beta chains drawn from one sample of a study of blood T cell repertoires in COVID-19. The data were produced by immunoSEQ multiplex PCR, yet TCRdb's version contains in-frame clones alone and is incomplete. The sample consists of approximately 350,000 clones, 75% to 90% of them appearing once. The sample comprised peripheral blood. Receptors were obtained from a woman aged 55-70 years with COVID-19, enrolled during active disease. CDR3s include the opening cysteine and the closing phenylalanine or tryptophan. A D gene is named only where the DNA matches it firmly. Expanded clones get a size class; other rows say once, few or many, or leave the size out.

V	size	D	J	CDR3	DNA
TRBV7-8	-	-	TRBJ1-6	CASSPREYSPLHF	TGTGCCAGCAGCCCAAGGGAGTACTCACCCCTCCACTTT
TRBV11-3	-	TRBD1	TRBJ2-1	CASSLGQASWTYNEQFF	TGTGCCAGCAGCCTCGGACAGGCGAGTTGGACCTACAATGAGCAGTTCTTC
TRBV10-3	-	-	TRBJ2-7	CAINHPTRSYEQYF	TGTGCCATCAACCACCCGACACGCTCCTACGAGCAGTACTTC
TRBV18	-	TRBD1	TRBJ1-2	CASSSGTATNYGYTF	TGTGCCAGCTCATCCGGGACAGCCACTAACTATGGCTACACCTTC
TRBV6-5	-	TRBD2	TRBJ2-7	CASIEFAGGDEQYF	TGTGCCAGCATCGAGTTCGCGGGGGGGGACGAGCAGTACTTC
TRBV6-5	-	-	TRBJ2-5	CASSYGGYDQETQYF	TGTGCCAGCAGTTATGGGGGCTATGATCAAGAGACCCAGTACTTC
TRBV6-5	-	-	TRBJ1-2	CASSAFIQGNYGYTF	TGTGCCAGCAGCGCTTTCATACAGGGTAACTATGGCTACACCTTC
TRBV12-3/TRBV12-4	-	-	TRBJ1-1	CASRQGLHTEAFF	TGTGCCAGCAGACAGGGTTTGCACACTGAAGCTTTCTTT
TRBV15	-	TRBD1	TRBJ2-7	CATGGQGYDEQYF	TGTGCCACCGGGGGACAGGGTTACGACGAGCAGTACTTC
TRBV6-1	-	-	TRBJ2-3	CASSERGRTDTQYF	TGTGCCAGCAGTGAGCGGGGAAGAACAGATACGCAGTATTTT
TRBV19	once	-	TRBJ2-7	CASSIVATGTYEQYF	TGTGCCAGTAGTATAGTAGCAACAGGAACCTACGAGCAGTACTTC
TRBV6-6	-	-	TRBJ1-3	CASKPRDMGYTIYF	TGTGCCAGCAAGCCCCGGGACATGGGTTACACCATATATTTT
TRBV12-3/TRBV12-4	-	-	TRBJ2-6	CASSLPGSNVLTF	TGTGCCAGCAGTTTACCAGGGTCCAACGTCCTGACTTTC
TRBV27	once	TRBD2	TRBJ2-3	CASSPGLAGGYTDTQYF	TGTGCCAGCAGTCCTGGACTAGCGGGGGGATACACAGATACGCAGTATTTT
TRBV12-5	-	-	TRBJ2-4	CASVFLLAKNIQYF	TGTGCTAGTGTCTTTTTACTAGCCAAAAACATTCAGTACTTC
TRBV13	few	TRBD2	TRBJ2-7	CASSSKKTPGGEQYF	TGTGCCAGCAGCTCCAAAAAAACTCCGGGAGGCGAGCAGTACTTC
TRBV18	-	TRBD1	TRBJ1-1	CASSPQGQGDTEAFF	TGTGCCAGCTCACCACAGGGACAGGGCGACACTGAAGCTTTCTTT
TRBV6-5	once	TRBD2	TRBJ2-7	CASSSTLAGGYEQYF	TGTGCCAGCAGTTCAACCCTAGCGGGGGGATACGAGCAGTACTTC
TRBV6-5	-	-	TRBJ1-2	CASSYPDSNYGYTF	TGTGCCAGCAGTTACCCGGACAGTAACTATGGCTACACCTTC
TRBV11-2	-	-	TRBJ2-7	CASSKQGYEQYF	TGTGCCAGCAGCAAACAGGGCTACGAGCAGTACTTC
TRBV2	-	TRBD1	TRBJ2-7	CASSVDRVYEQYF	TGTGCCAGCAGTGTAGACAGGGTCTACGAGCAGTACTTC
TRBV10-3	-	-	TRBJ1-2	CAISEKGGYGYTF	TGTGCCATCAGTGAAAAGGGAGGCTATGGCTACACCTTC
TRBV9	-	TRBD2	TRBJ2-2	CASPAGGYVTGELFF	TGTGCCAGCCCGGCGGGAGGGTATGTCACCGGGGAGCTGTTTTTT
TRBV13	-	TRBD1	TRBJ1-2	CASSSGSQGYGYTF	TGTGCCAGCAGCTCGGGATCACAGGGGTATGGCTACACCTTC
TRBV7-3	-	-	TRBJ2-6	CASSPMGGSGANVLTF	TGTGCCAGCTCCCCAATGGGGGGCTCTGGGGCCAACGTCCTGACTTTC
TRBV7-6	-	TRBD2	TRBJ2-7	CASSDYLGGNEQYF	TGTGCCAGCAGCGATTATCTGGGGGGGAACGAGCAGTACTTC
TRBV2	few	TRBD1	TRBJ2-1	CASSPKQGQGARDEQFF	TGTGCCAGCAGCCCCAAGCAAGGACAGGGGGCGCGTGATGAGCAGTTCTTC
TRBV11-1	-	-	TRBJ2-1	CASSLVGAGAYNEQFF	TGTGCCAGCAGCTTAGTAGGGGCAGGGGCATACAATGAGCAGTTCTTC
TRBV14	once	-	TRBJ1-5	CASSPTGQPQHF	TGTGCCAGCAGCCCTACGGGACAACCCCAGCATTTT
TRBV7-3	-	TRBD1	TRBJ2-2	CASSLKVATGVTGELFF	TGTGCCAGCAGCTTAAAAGTAGCGACAGGGGTCACCGGGGAGCTGTTTTTT
TRBV7-2	-	TRBD2	TRBJ2-3	CASSLALLGGRGAGTDTQYF	TGTGCCAGCAGCTTAGCCCTCCTGGGGGGGAGAGGTGCGGGAACAGATACGCAGTATTTT
TRBV27	-	-	TRBJ1-1	CASRQGMSTMNTEAFF	TGTGCCAGCAGACAGGGTATGAGTACGATGAACACTGAAGCTTTCTTT
TRBV5-4	-	-	TRBJ1-1	CASSSPTGTEAFF	TGTGCCAGCAGCTCCCCAACAGGGACTGAAGCTTTCTTT
TRBV12-5	-	-	TRBJ1-2	CASGLSDRGHGYTF	TGTGCTAGTGGTTTGTCTGATCGAGGCCATGGCTACACCTTC
TRBV5-4	few	TRBD1	TRBJ1-2	CASSSTGQGAAGYTF	TGTGCCAGCAGCTCTACGGGACAGGGGGCTGCTGGCTACACCTTC
TRBV7-2	-	-	TRBJ1-3	CASSLGHPSSGNTIYF	TGTGCCAGCAGCCTGGGACATCCGAGCTCTGGAAACACCATATATTTT
TRBV30	-	TRBD1	TRBJ1-4	CAWRDTGGAGEKLFF	TGTGCCTGGAGGGATACAGGGGGCGCGGGGGAAAAACTGTTTTTT
TRBV5-4	-	-	TRBJ2-5	CASSSRAQETQYF	TGTGCCAGCAGCTCGCGGGCCCAAGAGACCCAGTACTTC
TRBV6-2/TRBV6-3	-	-	TRBJ2-7	CASSYVYEQYF	TGTGCCAGCAGTTACGTATACGAGCAGTACTTC
TRBV3-1/TRBV3-2	-	TRBD2	TRBJ2-1	CASSQVAGGIDYNEQFF	TGTGCCAGCAGCCAAGTGGCGGGGGGGATTGACTACAATGAGCAGTTCTTC
TRBV4-1	-	TRBD2	TRBJ2-2	CASSQALLRTSLAGELFF	TGCGCCAGCAGCCAAGCCTTGCTTAGGACTAGTCTTGCCGGGGAGCTGTTTTTT
TRBV2	-	-	TRBJ2-1	CASSEGTGKNREQFF	TGTGCCAGCAGTGAAGGGACCGGGAAGAATAGGGAGCAGTTCTTC
TRBV25-1	-	-	TRBJ1-1	CASSDLRQPYEAFF	TGTGCCAGCAGTGATCTCAGACAGCCCTATGAAGCTTTCTTT
TRBV10-3	-	-	TRBJ1-1	CAISVAGYEEAFF	TGTGCCATCAGTGTCGCGGGGTATGAAGAAGCTTTCTTT
TRBV5-1	-	-	TRBJ2-1	CASSGGLGKQFF	TGCGCCAGCAGCGGCGGGCTAGGAAAGCAGTTCTTC
TRBV12-5	-	-	TRBJ2-1	CASGLVLILGGSYNEQFF	TGTGCTAGTGGTTTGGTTCTAATCTTGGGGGGATCCTACAATGAGCAGTTCTTC
TRBV25-1	-	TRBD2	TRBJ2-1	CASSEYLGLAGGNGEQFF	TGTGCCAGCAGTGAATATTTAGGACTAGCGGGGGGGAACGGTGAGCAGTTCTTC